The rows below give T cell receptor beta chains drawn from one sample of a study of graft-versus-host responses after intestinal transplantation. This table comes from immunoSEQ multiplex PCR, and its TCRdb copy is limited to in-frame clones, with some not included. Of tens of thousands of clones listed, over 90% are singletons. These TCRs' antigens remain unknown. The sample in question was unstimulated CD4+ T cells sorted from spleen or lymph node cells, obtained before transplant. These receptors were taken from a human donor who was the organ donor for an intestinal transplant. Both conserved end residues are part of each CDR3. A D gene is named only where the DNA matches it firmly. Clone size, where shown, is once, few, many, or a class for clones that have expanded.

j_gene: TRBJ2-7; d_gene: .; abundance: .; v_gene: TRBV11-2; CDR3nt: TGTGCCAGCAGCTCTCCAATGTTCGAGAAGATTTCCTACGAGCAGTACTTC; CDR3aa: CASSSPMFEKISYEQYF
j_gene: TRBJ2-3; d_gene: .; abundance: .; v_gene: TRBV7-8; CDR3nt: TGTGCCAGCAGCCGATATAGTAGAAGCACAGATACGCAGTATTTT; CDR3aa: CASSRYSRSTDTQYF
j_gene: TRBJ2-3; d_gene: .; abundance: .; v_gene: TRBV6-6; CDR3nt: TGTGCCAGCAGGGGTACTTCCCTAGATACGCAGTATTTT; CDR3aa: CASRGTSLDTQYF
j_gene: TRBJ2-7; d_gene: TRBD2; abundance: .; v_gene: TRBV5-1; CDR3nt: TGCGCCAGCAGACTAGCGGGAGACTACGAGCAGTACTTC; CDR3aa: CASRLAGDYEQYF
j_gene: TRBJ2-7; d_gene: TRBD1; abundance: .; v_gene: TRBV5-6; CDR3nt: TGTGCCAGCAGCTTGGCAGGGGGCTCCTACGAGCAGTACTTC; CDR3aa: CASSLAGGSYEQYF
j_gene: TRBJ1-1; d_gene: .; abundance: .; v_gene: TRBV4-1; CDR3nt: TGCGCCAGCAGCCAAGATCCGACAGGGAACACTGAAGCTTTCTTT; CDR3aa: CASSQDPTGNTEAFF
j_gene: TRBJ2-7; d_gene: .; abundance: .; v_gene: TRBV11-2; CDR3nt: TGTGCCAGCAGCTTATCTGGAGGGGTAGTTTACGAGCAGTACTTC; CDR3aa: CASSLSGGVVYEQYF
j_gene: TRBJ2-7; d_gene: .; abundance: few; v_gene: TRBV6-1; CDR3nt: TGTGCCAGCAGTGAAGCGCTTTGGGGTTTTAAACAGTTTTCCTACGAGCAGTACTTC; CDR3aa: CASSEALWGFKQFSYEQYF
j_gene: TRBJ2-5; d_gene: .; abundance: .; v_gene: TRBV19; CDR3nt: TGTGCCAGTAGTAGAGGGAGGGGGGTACAAGAGACCCAGTACTTC; CDR3aa: CASSRGRGVQETQYF
j_gene: TRBJ2-7; d_gene: TRBD1; abundance: .; v_gene: TRBV10-1; CDR3nt: TGCGCCAGCAGTGAGGCAGGGGGCTCCTACGAGCAGTACTTC; CDR3aa: CASSEAGGSYEQYF
j_gene: TRBJ2-5; d_gene: TRBD2; abundance: .; v_gene: TRBV9; CDR3nt: TGTGCCAGCAGCGTAGGACTAGCGGGAGCCGAAGAGACCCAGTACTTC; CDR3aa: CASSVGLAGAEETQYF
j_gene: TRBJ1-5; d_gene: .; abundance: .; v_gene: TRBV6-1; CDR3nt: TGTGCCAGCAGTGTGCTTGGTTTGTTGGGTAGTCAGCCCCAGCATTTT; CDR3aa: CASSVLGLLGSQPQHF
j_gene: TRBJ1-1; d_gene: .; abundance: .; v_gene: TRBV5-5; CDR3nt: TGTGCCAGCAGCTTGGGGGCAGGGATGTTTGACACTGAAGCTTTCTTT; CDR3aa: CASSLGAGMFDTEAFF
j_gene: TRBJ1-1; d_gene: .; abundance: .; v_gene: TRBV19; CDR3nt: TGTGCCAGTTATCAGGGTTCGGCCACTGAAGCTTTCTTT; CDR3aa: CASYQGSATEAFF
j_gene: TRBJ1-6; d_gene: .; abundance: .; v_gene: TRBV6-6; CDR3nt: TGTGCCAGCACTAAACAGGGCTCCTATAATTCACCCCTCCACTTT; CDR3aa: CASTKQGSYNSPLHF
j_gene: TRBJ2-7; d_gene: .; abundance: .; v_gene: TRBV9; CDR3nt: TGTGCCAGCAGCGTAGGAGGGGTTGGCTCCTACGAGCAGTACTTC; CDR3aa: CASSVGGVGSYEQYF
j_gene: TRBJ2-2; d_gene: .; abundance: .; v_gene: TRBV5-5; CDR3nt: TGTGCCAGCAGCTTGGGGGCAGGGGCGAACACCGGGGAGCTGTTTTTT; CDR3aa: CASSLGAGANTGELFF
j_gene: TRBJ1-2; d_gene: .; abundance: .; v_gene: TRBV4-3; CDR3nt: TGCGCCAGCAGCCAAGAAGTGTATGTCGGACACCTCTATGGCTACACCTTC; CDR3aa: CASSQEVYVGHLYGYTF
j_gene: TRBJ2-3; d_gene: TRBD2; abundance: .; v_gene: TRBV28; CDR3nt: TGTGCCAGCAGTTTAAATGCGCTAAATAGCGGGAAGACAGATACGCAGTATTTT; CDR3aa: CASSLNALNSGKTDTQYF
j_gene: TRBJ1-4; d_gene: .; abundance: .; v_gene: TRBV28; CDR3nt: TGTGCCAGCAGTTTCGGGGGGACGACTAATGAAAAACTGTTTTTT; CDR3aa: CASSFGGTTNEKLFF
j_gene: TRBJ1-2; d_gene: TRBD1; abundance: .; v_gene: TRBV25-1; CDR3nt: TGTGCCAGCAGTGCATCCGGGACAGGGGGCCGGGGCTACACCTTC; CDR3aa: CASSASGTGGRGYTF
j_gene: TRBJ2-3; d_gene: TRBD2; abundance: .; v_gene: TRBV25-1; CDR3nt: TGTGCCAGCAGTGAATGGGCTAGCGGTCCTAGCACAGATACGCAGTATTTT; CDR3aa: CASSEWASGPSTDTQYF
j_gene: TRBJ2-7; d_gene: TRBD1; abundance: .; v_gene: TRBV10-3; CDR3nt: TGTGCCATCAGTGACGCTATGACAGGGGGGGCCTACGAGCAGTACTTC; CDR3aa: CAISDAMTGGAYEQYF
j_gene: TRBJ1-2; d_gene: TRBD1; abundance: .; v_gene: TRBV6-5; CDR3nt: TGTGCCAGCAGGGGGGACAGAAACCTAAACTATGGCTACACCTTC; CDR3aa: CASRGDRNLNYGYTF
j_gene: TRBJ2-1; d_gene: .; abundance: .; v_gene: TRBV5-6; CDR3nt: TGTGCCAGCAGCTTGGTTACTAGTGTCACCCCCGAGCAGTTCTTC; CDR3aa: CASSLVTSVTPEQFF
j_gene: TRBJ1-1; d_gene: .; abundance: .; v_gene: TRBV5-4; CDR3nt: TGTGCCAGCAGCTTGGATTGGAGGGGGTCGGGTGAAGCTTTCTTT; CDR3aa: CASSLDWRGSGEAFF
j_gene: TRBJ2-5; d_gene: TRBD2; abundance: .; v_gene: TRBV7-9; CDR3nt: TGTGCCAGCAGCTTAGCTCGGCTAGCGGGGGAGACCCAGTACTTC; CDR3aa: CASSLARLAGETQYF
j_gene: TRBJ2-3; d_gene: .; abundance: .; v_gene: TRBV9; CDR3nt: TGTGCCAGCAGCGTAGCTAGCACAGATACGCAGTATTTT; CDR3aa: CASSVASTDTQYF
j_gene: TRBJ2-7; d_gene: .; abundance: .; v_gene: TRBV18; CDR3nt: TGTGCCAGCTCACCCCAGGTCGAGCAGTACTTC; CDR3aa: CASSPQVEQYF
j_gene: TRBJ1-4; d_gene: .; abundance: .; v_gene: TRBV28; CDR3nt: TGTGCCAGCACCCGTCCGGGGGATGAAAAACTGTTTTTT; CDR3aa: CASTRPGDEKLFF
j_gene: TRBJ2-7; d_gene: TRBD1; abundance: .; v_gene: TRBV6-5; CDR3nt: TGTGCCAGCAGTTCCGACAGGGAAACCTACGAGCAGTACTTC; CDR3aa: CASSSDRETYEQYF
j_gene: TRBJ2-3; d_gene: TRBD2; abundance: .; v_gene: TRBV11-3; CDR3nt: TGTGCCAGCAGCTTAGCGGGAGGGCTAGATACGCAGTATTTT; CDR3aa: CASSLAGGLDTQYF
j_gene: TRBJ1-2; d_gene: TRBD1; abundance: .; v_gene: TRBV10-1; CDR3nt: TGCGCCAGCAGGACAGGGGGCGGCTACACCTTC; CDR3aa: CASRTGGGYTF
j_gene: TRBJ2-7; d_gene: TRBD2; abundance: .; v_gene: TRBV11-2; CDR3nt: TGTGCCAGCAGCCGGACTAGTGCTTCCTACGAGCAGTACTTC; CDR3aa: CASSRTSASYEQYF
j_gene: TRBJ2-1; d_gene: TRBD2; abundance: .; v_gene: TRBV5-1; CDR3nt: TGCGCCAGCAGCCCCAGACTAGCGGGAGGGGGGTACAATGAGCAGTTCTTC; CDR3aa: CASSPRLAGGGYNEQFF
j_gene: TRBJ2-3; d_gene: TRBD2; abundance: .; v_gene: TRBV10-3; CDR3nt: TGTGCCATCAGTTGGCGGCTAGCGGGGGAGGGAGATACGCAGTATTTT; CDR3aa: CAISWRLAGEGDTQYF
j_gene: TRBJ1-3; d_gene: .; abundance: few; v_gene: TRBV7-9; CDR3nt: TGTGCCAGCAGCTTAGCTCAGGGAGGGGGAAACACCATATATTTT; CDR3aa: CASSLAQGGGNTIYF
j_gene: TRBJ1-2; d_gene: .; abundance: .; v_gene: TRBV9; CDR3nt: TGTGCCAGCAGCCCCCGGACGGTATACTATGGCTACACCTTC; CDR3aa: CASSPRTVYYGYTF
j_gene: TRBJ2-1; d_gene: .; abundance: .; v_gene: TRBV27; CDR3nt: TGTGCCAGCAGTTTATTCGCTAGGGACGTCGGGTATGAGCAGTTCTTC; CDR3aa: CASSLFARDVGYEQFF
j_gene: TRBJ1-2; d_gene: .; abundance: .; v_gene: TRBV28; CDR3nt: TGTGCCAGCAGTTTATATTGGGAGAGCTATGGCTACACCTTC; CDR3aa: CASSLYWESYGYTF